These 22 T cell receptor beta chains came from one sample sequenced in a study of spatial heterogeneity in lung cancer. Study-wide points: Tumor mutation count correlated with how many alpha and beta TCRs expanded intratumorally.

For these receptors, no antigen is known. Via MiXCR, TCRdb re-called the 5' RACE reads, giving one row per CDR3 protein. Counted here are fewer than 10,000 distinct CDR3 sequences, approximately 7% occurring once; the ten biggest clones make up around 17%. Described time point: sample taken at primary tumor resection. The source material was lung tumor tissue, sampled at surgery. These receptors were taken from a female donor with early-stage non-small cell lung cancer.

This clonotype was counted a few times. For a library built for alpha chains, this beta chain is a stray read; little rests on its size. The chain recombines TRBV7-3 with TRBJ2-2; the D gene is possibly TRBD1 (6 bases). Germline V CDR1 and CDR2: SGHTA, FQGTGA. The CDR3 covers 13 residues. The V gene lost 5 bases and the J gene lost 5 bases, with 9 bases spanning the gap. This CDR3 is CASSMTGTGELFF. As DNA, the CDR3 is TGTGCCAGCAGCATGACAGGAACCGGGGAGCTGTTTTTT.

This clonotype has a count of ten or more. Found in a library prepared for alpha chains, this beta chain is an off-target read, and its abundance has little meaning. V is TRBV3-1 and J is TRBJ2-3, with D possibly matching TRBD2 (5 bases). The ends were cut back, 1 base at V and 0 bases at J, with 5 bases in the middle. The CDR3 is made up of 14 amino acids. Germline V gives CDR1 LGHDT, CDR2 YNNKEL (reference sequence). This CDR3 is CASSQAGSTDTQYF. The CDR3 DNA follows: TGTGCCAGCAGCCAAGCGGGAAGCACAGATACGCAGTATTTT.

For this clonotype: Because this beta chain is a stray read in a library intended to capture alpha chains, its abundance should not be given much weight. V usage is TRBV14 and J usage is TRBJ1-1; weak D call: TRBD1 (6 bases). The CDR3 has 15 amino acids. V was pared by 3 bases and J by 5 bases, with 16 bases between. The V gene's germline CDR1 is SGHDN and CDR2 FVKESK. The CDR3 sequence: CASSQQGRMRTEAFF. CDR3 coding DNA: TGTGCCAGCAGCCAGCAGGGGCGGATGAGGACTGAAGCTTTCTTT. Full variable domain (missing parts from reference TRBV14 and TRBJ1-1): EAGVTQFPSHSVIEKGQTVTLRCDPISGHDNLYWYRRVMGKEIKFLLHFVKESKQDESGMPNNRFLAERTGGTYSTLKVQPAELEDSGVYFCASSQQGRMRTEAFFGQGTRLTVV.

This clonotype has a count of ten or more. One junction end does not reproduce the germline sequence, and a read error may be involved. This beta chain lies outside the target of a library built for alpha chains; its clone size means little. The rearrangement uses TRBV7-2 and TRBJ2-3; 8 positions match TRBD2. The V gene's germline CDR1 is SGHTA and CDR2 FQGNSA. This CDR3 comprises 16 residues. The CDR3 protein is CASSLASGRAQDTQYF. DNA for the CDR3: TGTGCCAGCAGCCTAGCGTCCGGGAGGGCACAAGATACGCAGTATTTT.

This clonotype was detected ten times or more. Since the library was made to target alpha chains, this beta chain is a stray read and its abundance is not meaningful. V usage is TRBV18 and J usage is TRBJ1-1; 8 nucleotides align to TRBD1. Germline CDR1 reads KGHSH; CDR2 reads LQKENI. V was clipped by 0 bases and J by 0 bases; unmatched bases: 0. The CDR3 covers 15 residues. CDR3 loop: CASSPPTGVNTEAFF. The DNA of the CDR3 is TGTGCCAGCTCACCACCGACAGGGGTGAACACTGAAGCTTTCTTT.

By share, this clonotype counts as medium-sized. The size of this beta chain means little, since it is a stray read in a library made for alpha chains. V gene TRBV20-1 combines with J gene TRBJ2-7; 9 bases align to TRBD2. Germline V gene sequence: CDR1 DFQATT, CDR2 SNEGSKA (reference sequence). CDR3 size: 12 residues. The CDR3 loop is CVAGDLPYEQYF. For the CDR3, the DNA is TGCGTAGCGGGGGACCTTCCCTACGAGCAGTACTTC.

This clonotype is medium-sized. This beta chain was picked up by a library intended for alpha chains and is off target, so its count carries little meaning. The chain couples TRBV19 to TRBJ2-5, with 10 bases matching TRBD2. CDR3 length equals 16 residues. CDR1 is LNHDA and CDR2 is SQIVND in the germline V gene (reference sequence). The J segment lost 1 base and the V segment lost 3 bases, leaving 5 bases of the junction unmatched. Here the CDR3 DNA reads TGTGCCAGTAGTATCCTAGCGGGAGAAGGCCAAGAGACCCAGTACTTC. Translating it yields CASSILAGEGQETQYF. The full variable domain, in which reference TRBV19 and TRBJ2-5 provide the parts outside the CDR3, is DGGITQSPKYLFRKEGQNVTLSCEQNLNHDAMYWYRQDPGQGLRLIYYSQIVNDFQKGDIAEGYSVSREKKESFPLTVTSAQKNPTAFYLCASSILAGEGQETQYFGPGTRLLVL.

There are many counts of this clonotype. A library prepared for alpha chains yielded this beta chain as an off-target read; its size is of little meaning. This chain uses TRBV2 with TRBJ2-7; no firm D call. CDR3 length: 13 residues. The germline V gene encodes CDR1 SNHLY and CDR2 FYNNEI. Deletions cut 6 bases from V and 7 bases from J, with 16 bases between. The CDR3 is CASRNDPSWEQYF. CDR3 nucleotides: TGTGCCAGCAGAAATGACCCTTCCTGGGAGCAGTACTTC.

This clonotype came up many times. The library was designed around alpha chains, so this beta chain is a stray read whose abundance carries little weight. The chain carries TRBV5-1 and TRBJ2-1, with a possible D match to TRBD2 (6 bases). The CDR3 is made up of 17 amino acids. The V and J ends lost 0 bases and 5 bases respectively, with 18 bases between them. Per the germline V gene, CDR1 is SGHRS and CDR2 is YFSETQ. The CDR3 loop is CASSLDPWRGQHNEQFF. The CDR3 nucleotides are TGCGCCAGCAGCTTGGACCCCTGGCGGGGCCAACACAATGAGCAGTTCTTC.

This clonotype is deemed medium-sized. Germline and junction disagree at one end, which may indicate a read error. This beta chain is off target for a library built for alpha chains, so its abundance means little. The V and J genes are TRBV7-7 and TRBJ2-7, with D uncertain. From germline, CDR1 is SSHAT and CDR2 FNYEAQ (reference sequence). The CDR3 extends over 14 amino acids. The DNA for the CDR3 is TGTGCTAGCAGCCCGACTGGAGCCGCCTACGAGCAGTACTTC. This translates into CASSPTGAAYEQYF.

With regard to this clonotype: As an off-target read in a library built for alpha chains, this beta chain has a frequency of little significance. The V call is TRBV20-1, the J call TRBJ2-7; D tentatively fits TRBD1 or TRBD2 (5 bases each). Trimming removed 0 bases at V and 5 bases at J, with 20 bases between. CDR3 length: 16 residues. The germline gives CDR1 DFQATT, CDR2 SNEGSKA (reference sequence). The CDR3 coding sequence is TGCAGTGCTAGAGAAACCGGGATAGGGGTGGGGGACGAGCAGTACTTC. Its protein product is CSARETGIGVGDEQYF.

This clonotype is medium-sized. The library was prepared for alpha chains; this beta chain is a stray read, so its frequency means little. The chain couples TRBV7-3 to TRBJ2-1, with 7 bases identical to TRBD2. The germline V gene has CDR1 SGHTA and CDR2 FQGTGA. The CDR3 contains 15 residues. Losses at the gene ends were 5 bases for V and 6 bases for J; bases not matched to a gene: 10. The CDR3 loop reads CASSLALASGNEQFF. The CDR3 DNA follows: TGTGCCAGCAGCCTCGCACTAGCGAGCGGCAATGAGCAGTTCTTC.

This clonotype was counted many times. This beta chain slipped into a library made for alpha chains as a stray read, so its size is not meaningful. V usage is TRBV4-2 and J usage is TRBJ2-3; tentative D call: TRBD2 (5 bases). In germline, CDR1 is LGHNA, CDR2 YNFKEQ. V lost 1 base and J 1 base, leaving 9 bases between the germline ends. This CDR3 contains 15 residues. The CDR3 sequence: CASSQVSEGTDTQYF. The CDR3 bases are TGTGCCAGCAGCCAAGTTTCGGAGGGCACAGATACGCAGTATTTT.

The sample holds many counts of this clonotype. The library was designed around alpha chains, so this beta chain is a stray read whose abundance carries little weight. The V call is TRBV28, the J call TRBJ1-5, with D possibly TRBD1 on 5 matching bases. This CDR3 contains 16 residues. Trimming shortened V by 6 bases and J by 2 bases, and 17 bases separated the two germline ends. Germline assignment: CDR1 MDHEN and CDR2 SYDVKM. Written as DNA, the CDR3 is TGTGCCAGCAGCCAAATGGACACGGCCGGCAATCAGCCCCAGCATTTT. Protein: CASSQMDTAGNQPQHF.

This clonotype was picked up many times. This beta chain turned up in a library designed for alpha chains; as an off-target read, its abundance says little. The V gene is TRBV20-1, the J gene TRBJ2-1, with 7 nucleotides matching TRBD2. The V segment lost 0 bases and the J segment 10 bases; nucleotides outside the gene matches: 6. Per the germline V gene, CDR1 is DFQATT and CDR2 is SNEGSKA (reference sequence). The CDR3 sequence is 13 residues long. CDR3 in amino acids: CSARDRGRAEQFF. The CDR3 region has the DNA TGCAGTGCTAGAGATCGGGGGAGGGCCGAGCAGTTCTTC.

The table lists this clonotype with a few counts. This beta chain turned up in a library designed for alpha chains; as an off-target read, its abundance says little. In DNA form, the CDR3 reads TGTGCAAGTCGCCCCAGGGCTGGGGGCCACACTGAAGCTTTCTTT. It translates to CASRPRAGGHTEAFF. The chain joins TRBV12-2 to TRBJ1-1; the D call in the table, TRBD1, was not verified against the DNA. TRBV12-2 is flagged as a pseudogene. The CDR3 totals 15 residues.

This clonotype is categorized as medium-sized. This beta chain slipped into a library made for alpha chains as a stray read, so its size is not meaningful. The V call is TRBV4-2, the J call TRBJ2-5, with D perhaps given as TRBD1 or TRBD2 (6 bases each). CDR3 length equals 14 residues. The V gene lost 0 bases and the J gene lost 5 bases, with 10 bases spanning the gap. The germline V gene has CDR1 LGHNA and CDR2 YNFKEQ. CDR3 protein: CASSQEKGGETQYF. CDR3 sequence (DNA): TGTGCCAGCAGCCAAGAGAAAGGGGGGGAGACCCAGTACTTC.

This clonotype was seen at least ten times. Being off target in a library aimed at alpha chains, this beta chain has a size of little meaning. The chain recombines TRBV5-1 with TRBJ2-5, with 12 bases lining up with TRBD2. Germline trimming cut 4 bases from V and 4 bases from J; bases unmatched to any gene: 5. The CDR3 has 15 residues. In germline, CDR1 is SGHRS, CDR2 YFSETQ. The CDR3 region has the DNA TGCGCCAGCAGCCCACTAGCGGGAGGTGCAGAGACCCAGTACTTC. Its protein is CASSPLAGGAETQYF. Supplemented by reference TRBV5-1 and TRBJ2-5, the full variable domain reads KAGVTQTPRYLIKTRGQQVTLSCSPISGHRSVSWYQQTPGQGLQFLFEYFSETQRNKGNFPGRFSGRQFSNSRSEMNVSTLELGDSALYLCASSPLAGGAETQYFGPGTRLLVL.

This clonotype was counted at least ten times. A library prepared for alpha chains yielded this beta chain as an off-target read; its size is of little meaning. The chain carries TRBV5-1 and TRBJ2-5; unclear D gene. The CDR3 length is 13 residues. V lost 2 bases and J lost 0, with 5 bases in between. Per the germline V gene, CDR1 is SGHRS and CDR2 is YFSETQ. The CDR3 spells CASSFQNQETQYF. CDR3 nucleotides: TGCGCCAGCAGCTTCCAGAACCAAGAGACCCAGTACTTC.

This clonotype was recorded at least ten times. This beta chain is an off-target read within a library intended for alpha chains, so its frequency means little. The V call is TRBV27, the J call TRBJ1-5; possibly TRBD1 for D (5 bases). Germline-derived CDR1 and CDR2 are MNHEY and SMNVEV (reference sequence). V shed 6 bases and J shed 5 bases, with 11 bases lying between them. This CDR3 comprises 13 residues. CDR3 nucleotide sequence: TGTGCCAGCAGCTACAGGAGACATCAGCCCCAGCATTTT. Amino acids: CASSYRRHQPQHF.

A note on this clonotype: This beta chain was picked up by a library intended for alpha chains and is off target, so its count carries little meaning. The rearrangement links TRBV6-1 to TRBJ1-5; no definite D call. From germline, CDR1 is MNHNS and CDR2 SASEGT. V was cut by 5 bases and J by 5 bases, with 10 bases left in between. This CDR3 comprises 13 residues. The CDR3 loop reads CASSLSWDQPQHF. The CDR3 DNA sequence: TGTGCCAGCAGTCTATCTTGGGATCAGCCCCAGCATTTT.

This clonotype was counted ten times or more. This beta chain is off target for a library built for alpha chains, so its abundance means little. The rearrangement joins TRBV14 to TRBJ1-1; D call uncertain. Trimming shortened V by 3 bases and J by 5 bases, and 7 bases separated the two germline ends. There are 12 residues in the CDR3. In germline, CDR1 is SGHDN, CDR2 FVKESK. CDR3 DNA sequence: TGTGCCAGCAGCCAGCGGGAGACTGAAGCTTTCTTT. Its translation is CASSQRETEAFF. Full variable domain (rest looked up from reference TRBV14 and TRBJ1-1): EAGVTQFPSHSVIEKGQTVTLRCDPISGHDNLYWYRRVMGKEIKFLLHFVKESKQDESGMPNNRFLAERTGGTYSTLKVQPAELEDSGVYFCASSQRETEAFFGQGTRLTVV.